Listed below are T cell receptor beta chains from one sample, sequenced in a study of Ad26.COV2.S vaccination and SARS-CoV-2 variants. The repertoire was sequenced with immunoSEQ multiplex PCR; TCRdb's copy has only in-frame clones and lacks some. The sample carries hundreds of thousands of clones, around 92% recorded once. Sequencing used peripheral blood, obtained in a trial of Ad26.COV2.S vaccine versus placebo. Receptor source: a person aged 18-65 years who received the Ad26.COV2.S COVID-19 vaccine or a placebo. CDR3s include the opening cysteine and the closing phenylalanine or tryptophan. D genes are given only for firm matches. Size values are once, few and many counts, or a class for expanded clones, and some rows have none.

>TRBD1|TRBJ2-7|NA|TRBV9
TGTGCCAGCAGCGTAGACAGGGGCCTGCAGTACTTC
CASSVDRGLQYF
>NA|TRBJ1-2|NA|TRBV5-6
TGTGCCAGCAGACATTGGGGGGCCAGTCCCTATGGCTACACCTTC
CASRHWGASPYGYTF
>NA|TRBJ2-7|once|TRBV5-1
TGCGCCAGCAGCACTCACGGGGAAGGGCGCCGGTACGAGCAGTACTTC
CASSTHGEGRRYEQYF
>TRBD1|TRBJ1-1|NA|TRBV28
TGTGCCAGCACTCTGACAGGGGTGGGGACTTTCTTT
CASTLTGVGTFF
>TRBD2|TRBJ2-3|NA|TRBV7-8
TGTGCCAGCAGCTTAGGAAAGGCGTCGGGTAGCGGGCCGGGGTATTTT
CASSLGKASGSGPGYF
>NA|TRBJ2-2|NA|TRBV18
TGTGCCAGCTCCGAGAGAAACACCGGGGAGCTGTTTTTT
CASSERNTGELFF
>TRBD1|TRBJ2-3|NA|TRBV5-4
TGTGCCAGCAGCCTCAGACAGGGACAGACAGATACGCAGTATTTT
CASSLRQGQTDTQYF
>NA|TRBJ2-5|NA|TRBV6-5
TGTGCCAGCAGGAAAAGCCTCAACCAAGAGACCCAGTACTTC
CASRKSLNQETQYF
>TRBD1|TRBJ2-5|NA|TRBV7-9
TGTGCCAGCAGCCCCTGGACAGGGGCCCGGGGGGCCCAGTACTTC
CASSPWTGARGAQYF
>NA|TRBJ1-1|few|TRBV5-1
TGCGCCAGCACCGGGGGGTGGAACACTGAAGCTTTCTTT
CASTGGWNTEAFF